These T cell receptor beta chains were read from a single sample in a study of cytomegalovirus exposure and HLA in healthy donors. TCRdb's copy holds only in-frame clones and misses some; the assay was immunoSEQ multiplex PCR. The table shows some 190,000 clones, with almost 80% occurring only once. Sequenced input: PBMCs. The receptors come from a woman between 18 and 29 years old in good health and CMV-seronegative. Each CDR3 is given with its conserved first and last residue. The order of the fields is V gene, D gene, J gene, CDR3 length, clone size, CDR3 protein, CDR3 DNA. The D gene is left open where the match is weak. The size of a clone is reported for some rows only, either as once, few or many, or as a class for expanded clones.

TRBV19	NA	TRBJ1-1	11	NA	CASLSGLWAFF	TGTGCCAGTCTTAGCGGGTTGTGGGCTTTCTTT
TRBV27	NA	TRBJ2-6	12	NA	CASTSGANVLTF	TGTGCCAGCACATCTGGGGCCAACGTCCTGACTTTC
TRBV7-9	NA	TRBJ2-3	16	once	CASSPDTHPSTDTQYF	TGTGCCAGCAGTCCGGACACTCACCCTTCCACAGATACGCAGTATTTT
TRBV5-6	TRBD1	TRBJ2-7	14	few	CASSFDRALYEQYF	TGTGCCAGCAGCTTTGACAGGGCTTTGTACGAGCAGTACTTC
TRBV7-9	NA	TRBJ1-2	14	NA	CASSFGGSNYGYTF	TGTGCCAGCAGCTTCGGAGGGTCTAACTATGGCTACACCTTC
TRBV29-1	NA	TRBJ1-2	15	NA	CSVEDVRWRHNGYTF	TGCAGCGTTGAAGATGTCAGGTGGAGGCACAATGGCTACACCTTC
TRBV7-9	NA	TRBJ2-5	12	once	CASSLTMETQYF	TGTGCCAGCAGCTTAACTATGGAGACCCAGTACTTC
TRBV15	NA	TRBJ2-7	14	NA	CATSRVSGQDEQYF	TGTGCCACCAGCAGAGTGTCAGGGCAAGACGAGCAGTACTTC
TRBV25-1	NA	TRBJ2-7	13	NA	CASSAQGTYEQYF	TGTGCCAGCAGTGCACAGGGAACCTACGAGCAGTACTTC
TRBV29-1	TRBD1	TRBJ2-7	14	few	CSVEETGQGEEQYF	TGCAGCGTTGAAGAAACGGGACAGGGGGAAGAGCAGTACTTC
TRBV5-1	TRBD2	TRBJ2-5	17	NA	CASSPRTSGGFQETQYF	TGCGCCAGCAGCCCGAGGACTAGCGGGGGCTTCCAAGAGACCCAGTACTTC